The sequence of this TCR beta chain was determined in a study of shared clonotypes between healthy human individuals. Turning to the study itself: Three CD4 naive, three CD4 memory, two CD8 naive and one CD8 memory plate were used per donor. Study outcomes and limitations: The study found lower generation probabilities in non-shared clonotypes than in those shared by all four donors.

For this clone: Its target is unknown.

This CDR3 has 14 amino acids. Between the trimmed V and J ends, which lost 3 bases and 5 bases, there was a span of 13 bases. Germline assignment: CDR1 SEHNR and CDR2 FQNEAQ (reference sequence). Repertoires were generated with immunoSEQ multiplex PCR, while TCRdb's copy carries only in-frame clones and drops some. The sample has over a million clones, around four fifths seen once. V usage is TRBV7-9 and J usage is TRBJ2-5; maybe TRBD2 (5 bases). Sequencing was done on a sample of memory CD4+ T cells sorted from blood. The subset here: CD45RA-negative fraction. The clonotype was recovered from a man aged 18 to 29 in good health. CDR3 in DNA: TGTGCCAGCAGCTTGGTCGTTGTAGCGGAGACCCAGTACTTC. Residues: CASSLVVVAETQYF.